This T cell receptor beta chain was retrieved from a study of blood T cell repertoires in COVID-19. The CDR3 runs 16 residues. V trimming: 2 bases; J trimming: 5 bases; junction bases outside the gene matches: 11. CDR1 is SGHTA, CDR2 FQGTGA, per germline. As originally analysed: Amplification with reference gene primers provided the estimates of nucleated cell counts. Clones were sequenced by immunoSEQ multiplex PCR, and TCRdb holds only the in-frame ones, with some missing. That table supplies the V and J calls and clone size; D and trimming were determined from the DNA. Of 380,000 or so clones listed, 65% to 90% are singletons. This clone was recorded once.

This receptor was identified in a woman aged 60-75 years with COVID-19, enrolled during active disease. V and J are TRBV7-3 and TRBJ1-1; TRBD1 matches at 7 bases. Input material: peripheral blood. The CDR3 reads CASSLQVPRGDTEAFF. In DNA form, the CDR3 reads TGTGCCAGCAGCTTACAGGTACCCAGGGGGGATACTGAAGCTTTCTTT.